The clone carrying this T cell receptor (beta chain) was picked up many times. Trimming stripped 0 bases from V and 0 bases from J, with 7 bases between. The CDR3 has 15 residues. The germline V gene encodes CDR1 SGDLS and CDR2 YYNGEE. Some clones are missing from TCRdb's copy, which holds only in-frame ones; the method was immunoSEQ multiplex PCR. The table has 400,000 to 550,000 clones, around 79% seen once. The entry originates in a study of shared clonotypes between healthy human individuals. The V gene is TRBV9, the J gene TRBJ2-1; D unresolved. The clonotype originates from a woman in her forties in good health. Some clones in this sample may be carry-over from other donors' samples. Sequencing input: PBMCs. CDR3 bases: TGTGCCAGCAGCGTAGGTCTAGACTCCTACAATGAGCAGTTCTTC. Its protein is CASSVGLDSYNEQFF.